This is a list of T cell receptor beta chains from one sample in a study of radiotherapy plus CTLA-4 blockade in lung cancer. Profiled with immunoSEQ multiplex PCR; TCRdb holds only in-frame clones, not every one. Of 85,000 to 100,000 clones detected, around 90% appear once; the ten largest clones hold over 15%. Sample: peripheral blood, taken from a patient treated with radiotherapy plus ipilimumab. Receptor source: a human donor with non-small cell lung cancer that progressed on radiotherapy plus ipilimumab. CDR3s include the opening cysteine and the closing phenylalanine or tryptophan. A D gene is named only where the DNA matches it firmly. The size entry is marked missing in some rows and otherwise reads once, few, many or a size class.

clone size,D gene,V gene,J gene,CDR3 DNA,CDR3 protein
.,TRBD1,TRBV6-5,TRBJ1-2,TGTGCCAGCAGTCGACAGGGGGCACCTGGCTACACCTTC,CASSRQGAPGYTF
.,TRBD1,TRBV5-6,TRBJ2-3,TGTGCCAGCAGTCTAGGACAGGGGTCAGATACGCAGTATTTT,CASSLGQGSDTQYF
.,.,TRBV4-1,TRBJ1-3,TGCGCCAGCAGCCAAGACATCAGGGCAGGGGCTGGAAACACCATATATTTT,CASSQDIRAGAGNTIYF
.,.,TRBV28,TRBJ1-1,TGTGCCAGCAGTCCCCTAGCGGGAGGGACTGAAGCTTTCTTT,CASSPLAGGTEAFF
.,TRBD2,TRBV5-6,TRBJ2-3,TGTGCCAGCAGCCAACCCGGGACTAGCGGAACAGATACGCAGTATTTT,CASSQPGTSGTDTQYF
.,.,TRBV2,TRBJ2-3,TGTGCCAGCAGTGAGGGGGGTCAGAGGCCCGATACGCAGTATTTT,CASSEGGQRPDTQYF
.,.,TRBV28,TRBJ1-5,TGTGCCAGCAGTTTAGGAGGGGCCGGCAATCAGCCCCAGCATTTT,CASSLGGAGNQPQHF
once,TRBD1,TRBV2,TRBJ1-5,TGTGCCAGCAGAGACAGGGCGGCAAGCAATCAGCCCCAGCATTTT,CASRDRAASNQPQHF
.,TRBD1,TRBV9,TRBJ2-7,TGTGCCAGCAGCCCGGGACAGGGGGCGTCAGGCGAGCAGTACTTC,CASSPGQGASGEQYF
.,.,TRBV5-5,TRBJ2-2,TGTGCCAGCAGCTCCGGGACCAGCACCGGGGAGCTGTTTTTT,CASSSGTSTGELFF
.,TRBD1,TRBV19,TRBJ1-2,TGTGCCAGTACGGGGGACAGGGGAAACTATGGCTACACCTTC,CASTGDRGNYGYTF
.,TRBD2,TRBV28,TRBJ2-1,TGTGCCAGCAGTCTGAGACTAGCGGGGGAGCAGTTCTTC,CASSLRLAGEQFF
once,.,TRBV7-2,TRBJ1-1,TGTGCCAGCAGAAAAAATGGGGGGGTGAACACTGAAGCTTTCTTT,CASRKNGGVNTEAFF
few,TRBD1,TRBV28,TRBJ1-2,TGTGCCAGCAGTCGACAGGGTGGCTATGGCTACACCTTC,CASSRQGGYGYTF
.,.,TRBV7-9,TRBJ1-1,TGTGCCAGCAGCCCCGACCGAGTGAACACTGAAGCTTTCTTT,CASSPDRVNTEAFF
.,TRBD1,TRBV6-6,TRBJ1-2,TGTGCCAGCAGGACGGACAGGGGGGCTAACTATGGCTACACCTTC,CASRTDRGANYGYTF
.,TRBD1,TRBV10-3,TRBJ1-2,TGTGCCATCAGAGACAGGGTTACTGACTATGGCTACACCTTC,CAIRDRVTDYGYTF
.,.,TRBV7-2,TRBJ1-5,TGTGCCAGCAGCTTAGCTGGACTATATAGCAATCAGCCCCAGCATTTT,CASSLAGLYSNQPQHF
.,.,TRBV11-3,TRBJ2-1,TGTGCCAGCAGCTTAGGTGACCCTCGGGGGGAGCAGTTCTTC,CASSLGDPRGEQFF
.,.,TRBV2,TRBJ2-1,TGTGCCAGCCAGCCATCAACAGGGACCTACAATGAGCAGTTCTTC,CASQPSTGTYNEQFF
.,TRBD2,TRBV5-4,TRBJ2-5,TGTGCCAGCAGCTCTCCGGGACTAGCCCAAGAGACCCAGTACTTC,CASSSPGLAQETQYF
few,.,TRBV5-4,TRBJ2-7,TGTGCCAGCAGTAATACTCAGGAGCAGTACTTC,CASSNTQEQYF
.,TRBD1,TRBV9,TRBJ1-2,TGTGCCAGTTCAGGACAGGGCCGCTACACCTTC,CASSGQGRYTF
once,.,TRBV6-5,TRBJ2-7,TGTGCCAGCAGTTACTCAAGTCTGGCCTCCTACGAGCAGTACTTC,CASSYSSLASYEQYF
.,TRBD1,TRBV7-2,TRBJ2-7,TGTGCCAGCAGCTTAGCAGGGACAGGGACCTACGAGCAGTACTTC,CASSLAGTGTYEQYF
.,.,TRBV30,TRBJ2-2,TGTGCCTGGAGTGAATTAGGGGCCGGGGAGCTGTTTTTT,CAWSELGAGELFF
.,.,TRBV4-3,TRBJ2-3,TGCGCCAGCAGCCAAGATGTTTTTTTAGATACGCAGTATTTT,CASSQDVFLDTQYF
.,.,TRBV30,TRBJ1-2,TGTGCCTGGAGTGGGGGGCCCTATGGCTACACCTTC,CAWSGGPYGYTF
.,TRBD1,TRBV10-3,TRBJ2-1,TGTGCCATCAGTGATTTTCAGGGGGACAGCCTCGTGGATGAGCAGTTCTTC,CAISDFQGDSLVDEQFF
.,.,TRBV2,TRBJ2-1,TGTGCCAGCAGTGTGGTTTGGGAAACTGAGCAGTTCTTC,CASSVVWETEQFF
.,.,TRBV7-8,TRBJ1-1,TGTGCCAGCAGCATCAACACCCTGAGGGGCACTGAAGCTTTCTTT,CASSINTLRGTEAFF
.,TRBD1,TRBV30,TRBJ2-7,TGTGCCTGGACAGGGGGTAGTCGCGAGCAGTACTTC,CAWTGGSREQYF
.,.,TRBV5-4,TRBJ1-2,TGTGCCAGCAAAACTAACTTACCAGGAAAGACCTATGGCTACACCTTC,CASKTNLPGKTYGYTF
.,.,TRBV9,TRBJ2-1,TGTGCCAGCAGCGTAGCCTTAACTAATGAGCAGTTCTTC,CASSVALTNEQFF
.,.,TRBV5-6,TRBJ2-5,TGTGCCAGCAGCTTGGGGGCAGGGAAGGAGACCCAGTACTTC,CASSLGAGKETQYF
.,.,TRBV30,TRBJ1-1,TGTGCCCAGAACACAAGGGTGTCGAACACTGAAGCTTTCTTT,CAQNTRVSNTEAFF
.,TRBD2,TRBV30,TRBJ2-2,TGTGCCTGGAGTGGCAGTCTGGGCGGGAGTGTCTCCGGGGAGCTGTTTTTT,CAWSGSLGGSVSGELFF
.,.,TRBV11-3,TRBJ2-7,TGTGCCAGCAGCTCCGCCGCAGTTGCGGGCGAGCAGTACTTC,CASSSAAVAGEQYF
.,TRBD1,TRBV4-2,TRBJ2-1,TGTGCCAGCAGCCACCCCCTCGCAGGGGGCTACAATGAGCAGTTCTTC,CASSHPLAGGYNEQFF
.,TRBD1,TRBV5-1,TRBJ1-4,TGCGCCAGCAGCGTCCGGGACAGTAATGAAAAACTGTTTTTT,CASSVRDSNEKLFF
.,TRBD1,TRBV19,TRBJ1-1,TGTGCCAGTGGAACTACGACAGGGATTACTGAAGCTTTCTTT,CASGTTTGITEAFF
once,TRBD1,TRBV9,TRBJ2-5,TGTGCCAGCAGCGTAACCGGGACAGGGGTTCGGGAGACCCAGTACTTC,CASSVTGTGVRETQYF
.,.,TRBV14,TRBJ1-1,TGTGCCAGCAGCGCAGGGAACACTGAAGCTTTCTTT,CASSAGNTEAFF
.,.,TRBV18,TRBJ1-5,TGTGCCAGCTCACCAATGGGGAGGTTGAGCAATCAGCCCCAGCATTTT,CASSPMGRLSNQPQHF
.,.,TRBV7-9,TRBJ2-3,TGTGCCAGCAGCTTAGTTCCTAGCCCAGCAGATACGCAGTATTTT,CASSLVPSPADTQYF
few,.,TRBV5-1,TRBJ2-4,TGCGCCAGCAGCCCGACTAGGCCATCAAACATTCAGTACTTC,CASSPTRPSNIQYF
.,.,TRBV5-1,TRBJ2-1,TGCGCCAGCAGCCCTTTTGCGGGAAGTCCGAATGAGCAGTTCTTC,CASSPFAGSPNEQFF
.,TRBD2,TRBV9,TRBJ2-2,TGTGCCAGCAGCGTTAGCGGGGGGAACACCGGGGAGCTGTTTTTT,CASSVSGGNTGELFF
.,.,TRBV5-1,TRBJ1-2,TGCGCCAGCAGCTCCGGACAGAACTATGGCTACACCTTC,CASSSGQNYGYTF
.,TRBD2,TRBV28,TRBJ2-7,TGTGCCAGCAGGCCGGGACTAGGAACCTACGAGCAGTACTTC,CASRPGLGTYEQYF
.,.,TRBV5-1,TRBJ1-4,TGCGCCAGCAGCGCCGGGGTACTCACTAATGAAAAACTGTTTTTT,CASSAGVLTNEKLFF
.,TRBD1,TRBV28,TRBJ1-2,TGTGCCAGCAGTAGGGACAGTTATGGCTACACCTTC,CASSRDSYGYTF
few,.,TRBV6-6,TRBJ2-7,TGTGCCAGCAGTTATGGGACCATCTACGAGCAGTACTTC,CASSYGTIYEQYF
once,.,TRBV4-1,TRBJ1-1,TGCGCCAGCAGCCAAGGTCTCGACGGCAGGAACACTGAAGCTTTCTTT,CASSQGLDGRNTEAFF
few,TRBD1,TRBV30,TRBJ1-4,TGTGCCTGGACGACAGGGCTTGAGGAAAAACTGTTTTTT,CAWTTGLEEKLFF